This T cell receptor beta chain is from a study of blood T cell repertoires in COVID-19. V lost 0 bases to trimming and J lost 4 bases, with 10 bases between them. The germline V gene has CDR1 LGHDT and CDR2 YNNKEL (reference sequence). The CDR3 runs 15 residues. Libraries were prepared by immunoSEQ multiplex PCR; TCRdb keeps only in-frame clonotypes and omits some of them. This table has approximately 300,000 clones, around nine tenths appearing once. This clone was counted a few times. The chain uses TRBV3-1 (or the pseudogene TRBV3-2) and TRBJ1-5; D is undetermined. This sequence was found in a young woman who had recovered from COVID-19. The sample consisted of PBMCs or T cells enriched from blood (not recorded which). The CDR3 loop is CASSQDLNRNQPQHF. CDR3 nucleotides: TGTGCCAGCAGCCAAGATCTTAACAGAAATCAGCCCCAGCATTTT.